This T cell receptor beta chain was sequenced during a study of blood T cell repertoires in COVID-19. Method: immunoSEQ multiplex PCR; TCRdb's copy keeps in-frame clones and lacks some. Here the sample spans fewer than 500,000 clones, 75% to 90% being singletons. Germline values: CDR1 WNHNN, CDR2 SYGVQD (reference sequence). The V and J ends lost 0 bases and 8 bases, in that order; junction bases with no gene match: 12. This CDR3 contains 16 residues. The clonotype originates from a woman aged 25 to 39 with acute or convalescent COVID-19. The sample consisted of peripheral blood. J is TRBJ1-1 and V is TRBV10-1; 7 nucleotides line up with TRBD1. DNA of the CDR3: TGCGCCAGCAGTGAGTCGAGCCAGGGGGTCGCTTGGGAAGCTTTCTTT. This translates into CASSESSQGVAWEAFF.